The clone carrying this TCR beta chain showed up just once. In the original analysis: Amplification of reference gene primers provided the estimated nucleated cell counts. The data were produced by immunoSEQ multiplex PCR, yet TCRdb's version contains in-frame clones alone and is incomplete. V and J calls and clone size are those listed in that table; D and trimming were worked out from the DNA. The sample consists of under 75,000 clones, around four fifths of them appearing once. The sample originates from a study of blood T cell repertoires in COVID-19. Study-wide background: Material from acute and convalescent COVID-19 was sourced from the United States, Italy and Spain. Sources were T cells, B-cell-depleted T cells, or PBMCs; the material itself was cDNA or gDNA.

V lost 4 bases to trimming and J lost 4 bases; unmatched junction nucleotides: 7. The germline V gene has CDR1 LGHDT and CDR2 YNNKEL (reference sequence). This CDR3 has 15 amino acids. This chain joins TRBV3-1 (or the pseudogene TRBV3-2) and TRBJ2-1, with 7 bases identical to TRBD1. The TCR comes from a human donor in a cohort sampled during active COVID-19. Source material: peripheral blood. This chain's CDR3 is CASSPSDRTYNEQFF. For the CDR3, the DNA is TGTGCCAGCAGCCCGTCGGACAGGACTTACAATGAGCAGTTCTTC.